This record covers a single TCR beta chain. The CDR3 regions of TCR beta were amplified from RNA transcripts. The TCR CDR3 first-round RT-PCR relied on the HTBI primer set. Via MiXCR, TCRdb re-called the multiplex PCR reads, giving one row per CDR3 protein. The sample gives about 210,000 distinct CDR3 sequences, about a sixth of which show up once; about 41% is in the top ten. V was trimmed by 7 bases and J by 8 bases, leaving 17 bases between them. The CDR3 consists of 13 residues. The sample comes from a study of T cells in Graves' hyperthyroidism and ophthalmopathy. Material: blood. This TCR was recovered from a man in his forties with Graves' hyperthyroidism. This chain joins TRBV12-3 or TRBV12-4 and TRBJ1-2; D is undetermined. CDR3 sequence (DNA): TGTGCCAGCACCCCCGCGGGCAGGAGCGGCTACACCTTC. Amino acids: CASTPAGRSGYTF.